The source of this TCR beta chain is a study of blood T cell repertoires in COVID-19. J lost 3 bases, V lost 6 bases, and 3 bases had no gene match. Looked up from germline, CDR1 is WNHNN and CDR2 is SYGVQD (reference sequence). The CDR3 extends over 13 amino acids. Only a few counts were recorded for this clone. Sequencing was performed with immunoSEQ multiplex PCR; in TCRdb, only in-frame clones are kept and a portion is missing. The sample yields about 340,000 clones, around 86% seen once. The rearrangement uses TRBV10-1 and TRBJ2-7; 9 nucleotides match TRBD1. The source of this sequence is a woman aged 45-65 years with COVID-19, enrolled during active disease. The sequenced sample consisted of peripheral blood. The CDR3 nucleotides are TGCGCCAGCAGCCGGGACAGGGACTACGAGCAGTACTTC. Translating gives CASSRDRDYEQYF.